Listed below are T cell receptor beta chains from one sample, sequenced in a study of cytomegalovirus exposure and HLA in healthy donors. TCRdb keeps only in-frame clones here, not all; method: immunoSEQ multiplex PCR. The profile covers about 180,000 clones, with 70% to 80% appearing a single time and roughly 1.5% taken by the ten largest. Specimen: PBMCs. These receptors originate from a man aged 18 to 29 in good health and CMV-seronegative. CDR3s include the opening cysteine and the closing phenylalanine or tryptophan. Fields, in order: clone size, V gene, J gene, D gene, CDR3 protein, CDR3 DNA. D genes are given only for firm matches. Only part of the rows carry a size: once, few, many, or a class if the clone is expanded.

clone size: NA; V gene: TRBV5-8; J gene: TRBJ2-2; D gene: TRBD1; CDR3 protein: CASSLQGATGELFF; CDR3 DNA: TGTGCCAGCAGCTTACAGGGGGCGACCGGGGAGCTGTTTTTT
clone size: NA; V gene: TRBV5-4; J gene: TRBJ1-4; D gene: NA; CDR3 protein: CASSSRGASEKLFF; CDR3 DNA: TGTGCCAGCAGTTCCAGGGGAGCTAGTGAAAAACTGTTTTTT
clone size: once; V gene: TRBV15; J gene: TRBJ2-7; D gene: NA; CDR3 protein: CATSRVGGVDSYEQYF; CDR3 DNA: TGTGCCACCAGCAGAGTGGGCGGGGTCGACTCCTACGAGCAGTACTTC
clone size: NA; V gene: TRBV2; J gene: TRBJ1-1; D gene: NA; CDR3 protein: CASRGPGTQNTEAFF; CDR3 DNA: TGTGCCAGCAGGGGCCCCGGGACACAGAACACTGAAGCTTTCTTT
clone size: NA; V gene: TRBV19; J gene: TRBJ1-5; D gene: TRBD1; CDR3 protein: CASSIDQGAQPQHF; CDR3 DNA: TGTGCCAGTAGTATTGATCAGGGGGCACAGCCCCAGCATTTT
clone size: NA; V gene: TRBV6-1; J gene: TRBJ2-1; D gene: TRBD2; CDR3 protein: CASRGLAGGSLSFF; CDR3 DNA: TGTGCCAGCAGGGGACTAGCGGGAGGTAGTCTTTCCTTCTTC
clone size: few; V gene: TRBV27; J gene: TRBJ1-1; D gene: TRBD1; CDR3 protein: CASSLSTQGVNTEAFF; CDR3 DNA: TGTGCCAGCAGTTTATCGACCCAGGGGGTGAACACTGAAGCTTTCTTT
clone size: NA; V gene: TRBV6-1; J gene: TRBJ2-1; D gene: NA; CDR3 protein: CASSETVTYNEQFF; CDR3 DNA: TGTGCCAGCAGTGAGACAGTTACCTACAATGAGCAGTTCTTC
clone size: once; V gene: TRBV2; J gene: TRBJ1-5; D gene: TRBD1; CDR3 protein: CASSLTGNQPQHF; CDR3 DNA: TGTGCCAGCAGTCTGACAGGGAATCAGCCCCAGCATTTT
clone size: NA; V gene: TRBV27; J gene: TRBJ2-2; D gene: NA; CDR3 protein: CASSFSRGELFF; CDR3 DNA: TGTGCCAGCAGTTTTTCTAGGGGGGAGCTGTTTTTT
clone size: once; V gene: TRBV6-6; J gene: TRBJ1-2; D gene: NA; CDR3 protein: CASSYSPVYGYTF; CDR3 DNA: TGTGCCAGCAGTTATTCTCCCGTGTATGGCTACACCTTC
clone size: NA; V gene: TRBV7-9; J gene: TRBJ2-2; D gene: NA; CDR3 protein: CASSLPGTSNTGELFF; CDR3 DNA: TGTGCCAGCAGCTTACCGGGGACATCGAACACCGGGGAGCTGTTTTTT
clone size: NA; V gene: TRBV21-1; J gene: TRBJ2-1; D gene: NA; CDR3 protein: CASRLGAGNSYNEQFF; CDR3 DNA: TGTGCCAGCAGACTCGGAGCGGGCAACTCCTACAATGAGCAGTTCTTC
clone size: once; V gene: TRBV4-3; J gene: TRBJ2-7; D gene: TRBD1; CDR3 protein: CASSQRTGERGQYF; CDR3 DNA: TGCGCCAGCAGCCAACGGACAGGGGAGAGGGGGCAGTACTTC